Listed below are T cell receptor beta chains from one sample, sequenced in a study of CD8+ T cells in alopecia areata. Only in-frame clones appear in the TCRdb table, and some are missing; sequencing was by immunoSEQ multiplex PCR. The repertoire holds 110,000 to 150,000 clones, about two thirds seen once, with 36% in the top ten. Sequenced sample: CD8+ T cells sorted from blood. Source of these receptors: a human donor in good health. CDR3s include the opening cysteine and the closing phenylalanine or tryptophan. The D gene is left open where the match is weak. Clone size is stated in some rows and not others, as once, few, many or a class when expanded.

v_call: TRBV28; cdr3_length: 13; d_call: NA; clone_size: NA; j_call: TRBJ2-7; cdr3_nt: TGTGCCAGCAGTAGAGGAAGGGCCGGCGAGCAGTACTTC; cdr3_aa: CASSRGRAGEQYF
v_call: TRBV7-2; cdr3_length: 13; d_call: NA; clone_size: few; j_call: TRBJ2-7; cdr3_nt: TGTGCCAGCAGCTTAGTTGCAGGGCACGAGCAGTACTTC; cdr3_aa: CASSLVAGHEQYF
v_call: TRBV5-6; cdr3_length: 14; d_call: NA; clone_size: once; j_call: TRBJ2-7; cdr3_nt: TGTGCCAGCTTTTCGGGAAAGGGCTCCTACGAGCAGTACTTC; cdr3_aa: CASFSGKGSYEQYF
v_call: TRBV29-1; cdr3_length: 13; d_call: TRBD1; clone_size: NA; j_call: TRBJ2-7; cdr3_nt: TGCAGCGCGGTAGACAGGGTCTCCTACGAGCAGTACTTC; cdr3_aa: CSAVDRVSYEQYF
v_call: TRBV2; cdr3_length: 16; d_call: NA; clone_size: NA; j_call: TRBJ2-7; cdr3_nt: TGTGCCAGCAGTGGTGACAGAGGGATAGGCTCCTACGAGCAGTACTTC; cdr3_aa: CASSGDRGIGSYEQYF
v_call: TRBV5-1; cdr3_length: 15; d_call: NA; clone_size: once; j_call: TRBJ2-7; cdr3_nt: TGCGCCAGCAGCTTGGACCCACGGCTAGAAAACGAGCAGTACTTC; cdr3_aa: CASSLDPRLENEQYF
v_call: TRBV9; cdr3_length: 17; d_call: NA; clone_size: NA; j_call: TRBJ2-2; cdr3_nt: TGTGCCAGCAGCGTTTCCCGACTGAGGGGCGACACCGGGGAGCTGTTTTTT; cdr3_aa: CASSVSRLRGDTGELFF
v_call: TRBV13; cdr3_length: 13; d_call: NA; clone_size: NA; j_call: TRBJ2-7; cdr3_nt: TGTGCCAGCAGCTTTACAGCGAACTACGAGCAGTACTTC; cdr3_aa: CASSFTANYEQYF
v_call: TRBV15; cdr3_length: 15; d_call: NA; clone_size: NA; j_call: TRBJ1-1; cdr3_nt: TGTGCCACCTTCGAAAGCAGGGCAGGGGCAGGTGAAGCTTTCTTT; cdr3_aa: CATFESRAGAGEAFF
v_call: TRBV25-1; cdr3_length: 12; d_call: NA; clone_size: NA; j_call: TRBJ2-7; cdr3_nt: TGTGCCAGCAGTTTTGGGCTCTACGAGCAGTACTTC; cdr3_aa: CASSFGLYEQYF
v_call: TRBV5-6; cdr3_length: 14; d_call: NA; clone_size: NA; j_call: TRBJ1-5; cdr3_nt: TGTGCCAGCAGTTTAAAGGGCAGCAATCAGCCCCAGCATTTT; cdr3_aa: CASSLKGSNQPQHF
v_call: TRBV2; cdr3_length: 14; d_call: NA; clone_size: NA; j_call: TRBJ2-3; cdr3_nt: TGTGCCAGCGACGTCCCTGGGCTCACAGATACGCAGTATTTT; cdr3_aa: CASDVPGLTDTQYF
v_call: TRBV27; cdr3_length: 16; d_call: TRBD1; clone_size: NA; j_call: TRBJ2-2; cdr3_nt: TGTGCCAGCAGTTCCCGGACAGGGTCATTCACCGGGGAGCTGTTTTTT; cdr3_aa: CASSSRTGSFTGELFF
v_call: TRBV6-1; cdr3_length: 16; d_call: NA; clone_size: NA; j_call: TRBJ2-2; cdr3_nt: TGTGCCAGCAGTGACCGGACCATTCTAAACACCGGGGAGCTGTTTTTT; cdr3_aa: CASSDRTILNTGELFF
v_call: TRBV7-9; cdr3_length: 15; d_call: TRBD1; clone_size: NA; j_call: TRBJ1-5; cdr3_nt: TGTGCCAGCAGCCCGGGACAGGGGGGCAATCAGCCCCAGCATTTT; cdr3_aa: CASSPGQGGNQPQHF
v_call: TRBV30; cdr3_length: 13; d_call: NA; clone_size: once; j_call: TRBJ2-7; cdr3_nt: TGTGCCTGGAGTGAACAGGATGCCTACGAGCAGTACTTC; cdr3_aa: CAWSEQDAYEQYF
v_call: TRBV19; cdr3_length: 14; d_call: NA; clone_size: once; j_call: TRBJ2-1; cdr3_nt: TGTGCCAGTAGTCTAATGGGCAGTTACAATGAGCAGTTCTTC; cdr3_aa: CASSLMGSYNEQFF
v_call: TRBV9; cdr3_length: 16; d_call: NA; clone_size: NA; j_call: TRBJ1-3; cdr3_nt: TGTGCCAGCAGCGTGGGCAGGGCGGATGAAGGAAACACCATATATTTT; cdr3_aa: CASSVGRADEGNTIYF
v_call: TRBV7-8; cdr3_length: 19; d_call: TRBD1; clone_size: NA; j_call: TRBJ2-6; cdr3_nt: TGTGCCAGCAGCTTAGCCGCCGGGACAGGGATCTCTGGGGCCAACGTCCTGACTTTC; cdr3_aa: CASSLAAGTGISGANVLTF
v_call: TRBV4-1; cdr3_length: 18; d_call: NA; clone_size: few; j_call: TRBJ2-3; cdr3_nt: TGCGCCAGCAGCCAAGTCTCGAGGTCGACTCAATATACAGATACGCAGTATTTT; cdr3_aa: CASSQVSRSTQYTDTQYF
v_call: TRBV6-5; cdr3_length: 15; d_call: TRBD2; clone_size: NA; j_call: TRBJ2-2; cdr3_nt: TGTGCCAGCAGTTTGACTAGCGGGAGTGCCGGGGAGCTGTTTTTT; cdr3_aa: CASSLTSGSAGELFF
v_call: TRBV29-1; cdr3_length: 16; d_call: TRBD2; clone_size: NA; j_call: TRBJ2-5; cdr3_nt: TGCAGCGTTGTGAGTACTAGCGGGAGTTTTTGGGAGACCCAGTACTTC; cdr3_aa: CSVVSTSGSFWETQYF
v_call: TRBV5-6; cdr3_length: 14; d_call: TRBD1; clone_size: few; j_call: TRBJ2-7; cdr3_nt: TGTGCCAGCAGCCCCGGGACAGGGGGCTACGAGCAGTACTTC; cdr3_aa: CASSPGTGGYEQYF
v_call: TRBV19; cdr3_length: 15; d_call: TRBD2; clone_size: NA; j_call: TRBJ2-1; cdr3_nt: TGTGCCAGTAGTATGGTCCCTAGCGGGACGTATGAGCAGTTCTTC; cdr3_aa: CASSMVPSGTYEQFF
v_call: TRBV27; cdr3_length: 13; d_call: TRBD2; clone_size: NA; j_call: TRBJ2-7; cdr3_nt: TGTGCCAGCAGTCTCGGACTAGCGGGCGAGCAGTACTTC; cdr3_aa: CASSLGLAGEQYF
v_call: TRBV25-1; cdr3_length: 18; d_call: NA; clone_size: NA; j_call: TRBJ2-6; cdr3_nt: TGTGCCAGCAGTGAATCGGTCGGCGGAAGCTCTGGGGCCAACGTCCTGACTTTC; cdr3_aa: CASSESVGGSSGANVLTF
v_call: TRBV27; cdr3_length: 16; d_call: TRBD1; clone_size: NA; j_call: TRBJ2-7; cdr3_nt: TGTGCCAGCAGTTTACTATGGACAGGGCAGGTCTACGAGCAGTACTTC; cdr3_aa: CASSLLWTGQVYEQYF
v_call: TRBV29-1; cdr3_length: 11; d_call: NA; clone_size: NA; j_call: TRBJ2-1; cdr3_nt: TGCAGCGTCCCGACCCGACGCGAGCAGTTCTTC; cdr3_aa: CSVPTRREQFF
v_call: TRBV28; cdr3_length: 17; d_call: NA; clone_size: NA; j_call: TRBJ2-7; cdr3_nt: TGTGCCAGCAGTTTACCCAGGGGTCAGGGGTTCCTCTACGAGCAGTACTTC; cdr3_aa: CASSLPRGQGFLYEQYF
v_call: TRBV9; cdr3_length: 14; d_call: TRBD2; clone_size: NA; j_call: TRBJ2-7; cdr3_nt: TGTGCCAGCAGCGCGGGGGGACTAGACTACGAGCAGTACTTC; cdr3_aa: CASSAGGLDYEQYF
v_call: TRBV5-6; cdr3_length: 13; d_call: NA; clone_size: NA; j_call: TRBJ2-5; cdr3_nt: TGTGCCAGCAGCCGGACAGTAAAAGAGACCCAGTACTTC; cdr3_aa: CASSRTVKETQYF
v_call: TRBV2; cdr3_length: 16; d_call: NA; clone_size: NA; j_call: TRBJ1-5; cdr3_nt: TGTGCCAGCAGTTTTCGGTCCTTAACTAGCAGTCAGCCCCAGCATTTT; cdr3_aa: CASSFRSLTSSQPQHF
v_call: TRBV27; cdr3_length: 14; d_call: NA; clone_size: once; j_call: TRBJ2-3; cdr3_nt: TGTGCCAGCAGTCCAGGGCGATACACAGATACGCAGTATTTT; cdr3_aa: CASSPGRYTDTQYF
v_call: TRBV27; cdr3_length: 16; d_call: TRBD2; clone_size: NA; j_call: TRBJ2-3; cdr3_nt: TGTGCCAGCAGTTTTCGTAGCGGGAGGGTGGCAGATACGCAGTATTTT; cdr3_aa: CASSFRSGRVADTQYF
v_call: TRBV2; cdr3_length: 12; d_call: NA; clone_size: NA; j_call: TRBJ1-1; cdr3_nt: TGTGCCAGCAGTGAAGTGAACACTGAAGCTTTCTTT; cdr3_aa: CASSEVNTEAFF
v_call: TRBV20-1; cdr3_length: 11; d_call: NA; clone_size: NA; j_call: TRBJ2-1; cdr3_nt: TGCAGTGCTAGAGTATTCAATGAGCAGTTCTTC; cdr3_aa: CSARVFNEQFF
v_call: TRBV4-1; cdr3_length: 15; d_call: TRBD2; clone_size: NA; j_call: TRBJ2-1; cdr3_nt: TGCGCCAGCAGCCAAGCGGCGGGAGCCTACAATGAGCAGTTCTTC; cdr3_aa: CASSQAAGAYNEQFF
v_call: TRBV30; cdr3_length: 15; d_call: NA; clone_size: NA; j_call: TRBJ1-5; cdr3_nt: TGTGCCTGGAGTGCTGGGGGGGTGGGCAATCAGCCCCAGCATTTT; cdr3_aa: CAWSAGGVGNQPQHF
v_call: TRBV5-4; cdr3_length: 17; d_call: NA; clone_size: NA; j_call: TRBJ2-5; cdr3_nt: TGTGCCAGCAGCTTCCAGCAGGGAGCGGCATACCAAGAGACCCAGTACTTC; cdr3_aa: CASSFQQGAAYQETQYF
v_call: TRBV7-2; cdr3_length: 14; d_call: TRBD1; clone_size: NA; j_call: TRBJ1-1; cdr3_nt: TGTGCCAGCAGCTTGCGGACAGGGAACACTGAAGCTTTCTTT; cdr3_aa: CASSLRTGNTEAFF
v_call: TRBV10-3; cdr3_length: 15; d_call: NA; clone_size: once; j_call: TRBJ1-2; cdr3_nt: TGTGCCATCAGTGGGGCAGGGGAGGAGGACTATGGCTACACCTTC; cdr3_aa: CAISGAGEEDYGYTF
v_call: TRBV27; cdr3_length: 16; d_call: TRBD2; clone_size: NA; j_call: TRBJ2-1; cdr3_nt: TGTGCCAGCAGTTTTGGAAACGGCGGGAGGGCCAATGAGCAGTTCTTC; cdr3_aa: CASSFGNGGRANEQFF
v_call: TRBV5-6; cdr3_length: 16; d_call: TRBD1; clone_size: few; j_call: TRBJ2-2; cdr3_nt: TGTGCCAGCAGCTTTAAAACAGGGGGCGAATCCGGGGAGCTGTTTTTT; cdr3_aa: CASSFKTGGESGELFF
v_call: TRBV6-1; cdr3_length: 14; d_call: TRBD2; clone_size: NA; j_call: TRBJ2-7; cdr3_nt: TGTGCCAGCATTTTCTGGGGGGGTAACTACGAGCAGTACTTC; cdr3_aa: CASIFWGGNYEQYF
v_call: TRBV15; cdr3_length: 14; d_call: TRBD1; clone_size: NA; j_call: TRBJ2-7; cdr3_nt: TGTGCCACCAGCAGAGGGACAGGGGGCTACGAGCAGTACTTC; cdr3_aa: CATSRGTGGYEQYF
v_call: TRBV6-5; cdr3_length: 15; d_call: NA; clone_size: NA; j_call: TRBJ2-3; cdr3_nt: TGTGCCAGCAGTTACAAGGTCTCCGGCACAGATACGCAGTATTTT; cdr3_aa: CASSYKVSGTDTQYF
v_call: TRBV20-1; cdr3_length: 11; d_call: NA; clone_size: NA; j_call: TRBJ2-1; cdr3_nt: TGCAGTGCTAGTGGCCACAATGAGCAGTTCTTC; cdr3_aa: CSASGHNEQFF
v_call: TRBV19; cdr3_length: 14; d_call: TRBD1; clone_size: few; j_call: TRBJ2-3; cdr3_nt: TGTGCCAGTAGCCCGACAGGGAACCCAGATACGCAGTATTTT; cdr3_aa: CASSPTGNPDTQYF
v_call: TRBV20-1; cdr3_length: 10; d_call: NA; clone_size: NA; j_call: TRBJ1-1; cdr3_nt: TGCAGTGCGACATACGCTGAAGCTTTCTTT; cdr3_aa: CSATYAEAFF
v_call: TRBV13; cdr3_length: 16; d_call: NA; clone_size: few; j_call: TRBJ1-1; cdr3_nt: TGTGCCAGCAGAACGGACAGCCGGAGCCCTAACACTGAAGCTTTCTTT; cdr3_aa: CASRTDSRSPNTEAFF
v_call: TRBV5-1; cdr3_length: 13; d_call: NA; clone_size: NA; j_call: TRBJ2-3; cdr3_nt: TGCGCCAGCAGCTTTCAGGGAGCAGATACGCAGTATTTT; cdr3_aa: CASSFQGADTQYF
v_call: TRBV29-1; cdr3_length: 19; d_call: TRBD2; clone_size: NA; j_call: TRBJ2-1; cdr3_nt: TGCAGCGCCCCCGGCCGAGGACAGTTTAGCGGGAGGGCCTACAATGAGCAGTTCTTC; cdr3_aa: CSAPGRGQFSGRAYNEQFF
v_call: TRBV10-3; cdr3_length: 13; d_call: NA; clone_size: few; j_call: TRBJ2-3; cdr3_nt: TGTGCCATCAGTGATTGGGGATCAGATACGCAGTATTTT; cdr3_aa: CAISDWGSDTQYF
v_call: TRBV4-1; cdr3_length: 15; d_call: NA; clone_size: NA; j_call: TRBJ1-5; cdr3_nt: TGCGCCAGCAGCCAAGGGCGAGGGGGGAACCAGCCCCAGCATTTT; cdr3_aa: CASSQGRGGNQPQHF
v_call: TRBV30; cdr3_length: 14; d_call: NA; clone_size: NA; j_call: TRBJ1-5; cdr3_nt: TGTGCCTGGGCCGCAGACAGTGCTAATCAGCCCCAGCATTTT; cdr3_aa: CAWAADSANQPQHF
v_call: TRBV27; cdr3_length: 17; d_call: NA; clone_size: NA; j_call: TRBJ2-2; cdr3_nt: TGTGCCAGCAGTTTATTTGGTCTAGCAGGAAACACCGGGGAGCTGTTTTTT; cdr3_aa: CASSLFGLAGNTGELFF
v_call: TRBV29-1; cdr3_length: 13; d_call: NA; clone_size: few; j_call: TRBJ1-1; cdr3_nt: TGCAGCGTCGGGGGGGAGGCGAACACTGAAGCTTTCTTT; cdr3_aa: CSVGGEANTEAFF